This T cell receptor beta chain was sequenced in a study of blood T cell repertoires in COVID-19. The data were produced by immunoSEQ multiplex PCR, yet TCRdb's version contains in-frame clones alone and is incomplete. Here the sample spans about 370,000 clones, approximately 87% being singletons. V gave up 1 base and J gave up 6 bases, with 10 bases separating them. The germline gives CDR1 MGHRA, CDR2 YSYEKL. The CDR3 consists of 13 residues. This clonotype was obtained from a woman in her twenties or thirties with COVID-19, enrolled during active disease. Sample: peripheral blood. The chain uses TRBV4-1 and TRBJ2-7; possibly TRBD2 for D (5 bases). The CDR3 is CASSQAGSTEQYF. The DNA of the CDR3 is TGCGCCAGCAGCCAAGCGGGGTCCACCGAGCAGTACTTC.